Sequencing of this T cell receptor (beta chain) was carried out in a study of T cell changes during pregnancy in multiple sclerosis. Here immunoSEQ multiplex PCR was the method, and the copy in TCRdb shows in-frame clones only, minus some. The data show roughly 29,000 clones, roughly 90% seen once. The CDR3 runs to 17 residues. CDR1 and CDR2 from the germline V gene are SGHAT and FQNNGV. Unmatched junction bases numbered 4, after V lost 0 bases and J lost 3 bases. This clonotype originated in a female donor with multiple sclerosis, enrolled in a pregnancy study. V and J are TRBV11-2 and TRBJ2-1; 11 bases map to TRBD2. This specimen was CD8+ T cells from peripheral blood mononuclear cells, taken after pregnancy. The DNA of the CDR3 is TGTGCCAGCAGCTTAGACCTAGCGGGAGGTCTCTACAATGAGCAGTTCTTC. Translated: CASSLDLAGGLYNEQFF. Filled out from reference TRBV11-2 and TRBJ2-1, the complete variable domain reads EAGVAQSPRYKIIEKRQSVAFWCNPISGHATLYWYQQILGQGPKLLIQFQNNGVVDDSQLPKDRFSAERLKGVDSTLKIQPAKLEDSAVYLCASSLDLAGGLYNEQFFGPGTRLTVL.